The 14 T cell receptor beta chains below all came from one sample that was sequenced in a study of cytomegalovirus exposure and HLA in healthy donors. A multiplex PCR was run with 60 Vbeta primers and 13 Jbeta primers. Using immunoSEQ multiplex PCR, the repertoire was profiled, and TCRdb retains in-frame clones only, with some absent. Among 140,000 to 150,000 clones listed, approximately 9% were seen once. The specimen was PBMCs. The receptors were gathered from a male donor in good health and CMV-seronegative.

The J gene is TRBJ1-6, the V gene TRBV28; 8 bases map to TRBD1. The CDR3 loop spans 15 amino acids. The germline gives CDR1 MDHEN, CDR2 SYDVKM. J was trimmed by 9 bases and V by 6 bases; bases with no gene match: 10. CDR3 sequence (DNA): TGTGCCAGCAGCCCGGGAGGACAGGGTGTTTCACCCCTCCACTTT. Its protein product is CASSPGGQGVSPLHF. The full variable domain, completed using reference TRBV28 and TRBJ1-6, is DVKVTQSSRYLVKRTGEKVFLECVQDMDHENMFWYRQDPGLGLRLIYFSYDVKMKEKGDIPEGYSVSREKKERFSLILESASTNQTSMYLCASSPGGQGVSPLHFGNGTRLTVT.

This sequence joins TRBV6-5 and TRBJ1-3; 8 nucleotides match TRBD1. The CDR3 totals 16 residues. Trimming took 4 bases from V and 9 from J; bases not matched to a gene: 14. Germline lookup yields CDR1 MNHEY and CDR2 SVGAGI. The CDR3 protein is CASSSPGQGGFGTIYF. The CDR3, as DNA: TGTGCCAGCAGTTCCCCCGGACAGGGTGGCTTCGGCACCATATATTTT.

The gene calls are TRBV7-2 and TRBJ2-5, with D possibly TRBD1 on 5 matching bases. CDR1 and CDR2 (germline): SGHTA, FQGNSA. V was pared by 4 bases and J by 0 bases, with 21 bases between. This CDR3 is built from 18 residues. In DNA form, the CDR3 reads TGTGCCAGCAGCTCCCACGTTAGGGGTTTCGGGTACCAAGAGACCCAGTACTTC. It translates to CASSSHVRGFGYQETQYF.

This chain links TRBV9 with TRBJ2-7; D gene unclear. CDR3 length: 13 residues. V lost 0 bases and J lost 6, with 10 bases in between. Germline assignment: CDR1 SGDLS and CDR2 YYNGEE. The CDR3 loop reads CASSVVGVSEQYF. As DNA, the CDR3 is TGTGCCAGCAGCGTAGTAGGAGTGTCCGAGCAGTACTTC.

This clone appeared a few times. This chain connects TRBV6-4 to TRBJ2-3; 8 nucleotides match TRBD2. The CDR3 extends over 14 amino acids. J lost 2 bases, V lost 5 bases, and 3 bases had no gene match. From germline, CDR1 is MRHNA and CDR2 SNTAGT. The CDR3 coding sequence is TGTGCCAGCAGTAGCGGGGGTTCCACAGATACGCAGTATTTT. Its protein is CASSSGGSTDTQYF.

This clone was seen more than once but under ten times. The chain is built from TRBV29-1 and TRBJ2-1; the match to TRBD2 covers 8 bases. Trimming cost V 5 bases and J 11 bases; bases outside gene matches: 8. Germline CDR1 is SQVTM and CDR2 is ANQGSEA. CDR3 size: 12 residues. This CDR3 reads CSVREGDSKQFF. The CDR3 DNA reads as TGCAGCGTTCGGGAGGGGGATTCGAAGCAGTTCTTC.

This clone came up a few times. The genes are TRBV7-2 and TRBJ2-5; 11 positions match TRBD2. V lost 3 bases, J lost 5 bases, and 5 bases stayed unmatched. Germline V gene lookup returns CDR1 SGHTA and CDR2 FQGNSA. The CDR3 is 15 residues long. As DNA, the CDR3 is TGTGCCAGCAGCTTTAGCGGGGGGGCGGGGGAGACCCAGTACTTC. Translating gives CASSFSGGAGETQYF.

This clone was detected a few times. V gene TRBV27 combines with J gene TRBJ2-5; D is unresolved. This CDR3 contains 14 residues. Germline V lookup: CDR1 MNHEY, CDR2 SMNVEV (reference sequence). V lost 3 bases, J lost 0 bases, and 8 bases lay in between. DNA for the CDR3: TGTGCCAGCAGTTTCTCGGTTTACCAAGAGACCCAGTACTTC. Its protein is CASSFSVYQETQYF.

The sample holds a few counts of this clone. This chain uses TRBV29-1 with TRBJ2-1; 9 bases map to TRBD2. CDR3 length: 13 amino acids. In germline, CDR1 is SQVTM, CDR2 ANQGSEA. Losses at the gene ends were 5 bases for V and 4 bases for J; bases not matched to a gene: 3. The CDR3 sequence: CSVPTSGYNEQFF. For the CDR3, the DNA is TGCAGCGTTCCGACTAGCGGATACAATGAGCAGTTCTTC.

This clone was detected once. The rearrangement uses TRBV5-8 and TRBJ1-5; D call uncertain. Trimming removed 3 bases at V and 0 bases at J, with 10 bases between. Germline CDR1 is SGHTS and CDR2 is YDEGEE. This CDR3 comprises 15 residues. The CDR3 loop reads CASSSDGNSNQPQHF. CDR3 nucleotides: TGTGCCAGCAGCTCGGACGGGAATAGCAATCAGCCCCAGCATTTT.

This clone was observed a handful of times. The chain uses TRBV28 and TRBJ1-1, with D hard to call. The V end was cut by 4 bases, the J end by 1 base, with 10 bases between. Germline CDR1 and CDR2: MDHEN and SYDVKM. This CDR3 contains 14 residues. CDR3 coding DNA: TGTGCCAGCAGTTCCGGATCAGGGAACACTGAAGCTTTCTTT. The encoded protein is CASSSGSGNTEAFF.

This clone was counted once. The rearrangement joins TRBV7-2 to TRBJ2-5; TRBD2 matches 9 bases. The CDR3 extends over 15 amino acids. Trimming at V came to 1 base and at J to 3 bases, leaving 3 bases not matched to a gene. The germline V gene has CDR1 SGHTA and CDR2 FQGNSA. The CDR3: CASSLGGGAEETQYF. CDR3 nucleotide sequence: TGTGCCAGCAGCTTAGGCGGGGGGGCAGAAGAGACCCAGTACTTC.

In the case of this clone: Compared with germline, one end of the junction differs, possibly owing to a read error. The rearrangement joins TRBV19 to TRBJ2-2; D possibly corresponds to TRBD2 (6 bases). The CDR3 covers 16 residues. Germline CDR1 and CDR2: LNHDA and SQIVND (reference sequence). DNA for the CDR3: TGTGCCAGTAGTATAGCTTTCACAGTGGCACCCGGGGGGCTGTTTTTT. It specifies CASSIAFTVAPGGLFF.

The chain employs TRBV25-1 and TRBJ2-7, with a tentative D call TRBD2 (5 bases). CDR3 length equals 13 residues. Germline V CDR1 and CDR2: MGHDK, SYGVNS. V was clipped by 4 bases and J by 9 bases, with 16 bases between them. The CDR3, as DNA: TGTGCCAGCAGTGCCTCCAATAGAGGGCGGCAGTACTTC. This gives the protein CASSASNRGRQYF.